The sequence of this T cell receptor beta chain was determined in a study of OX40 agonist ivuxolimab in advanced cancers. Background on the study: The dose-escalation group included hepatocellular carcinoma, melanoma, renal cell carcinoma and head and neck cancer. Partial responses were seen in three patients, one with hepatocellular carcinoma and two with cutaneous melanoma.

Generated by immunoSEQ multiplex PCR, the TCRdb table keeps only in-frame clones and is missing some. This sample has around 43,000 clones, with roughly 86% found just once. Whole-study results and caveats: CD4+ and CD8+ blood T cells expanded clonally by week 6 at 0.1 to 3.0 mg/kg.

This clone was seen a handful of times. Its antigen is not known. Trimming took 1 base from V and 5 from J, leaving 12 bases between them. Germline CDR1 is SGHDT and CDR2 is YYEEEE. The CDR3 totals 14 residues. The sequences come from CD4+ or CD8+ T cells sorted from blood, collected in a trial of the OX40 agonist ivuxolimab. The sequence was collected from an adult with an advanced solid tumor such as melanoma, head and neck, liver or kidney cancer. V and J are TRBV5-6 and TRBJ1-2; tentative D call: TRBD1 (5 bases). The CDR3 region is CASSLIDDSYGYTF. In DNA, the CDR3 is TGTGCCAGCAGCTTGATTGACGACAGTTATGGCTACACCTTC.